Listed below are T cell receptor beta chains from one sample, sequenced in a study of technical replicates of blood from a few donors. Only in-frame clones appear in the TCRdb table, and some are missing; sequencing was by immunoSEQ multiplex PCR. Of around 60,000 clones in the sample, nearly 95% were seen once. What was sequenced was PBMCs. These receptors originate from a human donor in good health. Some clones in this sample may be carry-over from other donors' samples. CDR3s include the opening cysteine and the closing phenylalanine or tryptophan. The D gene is left open where the match is weak. A clone size is listed for some rows: how often the clone was seen (once, few, many), or a class if it is expanded.

J | V | size | D | DNA | CDR3
TRBJ1-1 | TRBV5-6 | NA | TRBD1 | TGTGCCAGCAGCTCCCTTTCAGGGACAGGGCTTTGGTTAGCTTTCTTT | CASSSLSGTGLWLAFF
TRBJ1-1 | TRBV10-3 | NA | NA | TGTGCCATCAGTGAGTCTAGAAGGACAGAGAACACTGAAGCTTTCTTT | CAISESRRTENTEAFF
TRBJ1-5 | TRBV12-5 | NA | TRBD1 | TGTGCTAGTGGTTTACAGGGGGGGGGTCAGCCCCAGCATTTT | CASGLQGGGQPQHF
TRBJ1-5 | TRBV7-6 | NA | NA | TGTGCCAGCAGCTCGACAGTGAATAGCAATCAGCCCCAGCATTTT | CASSSTVNSNQPQHF
TRBJ2-7 | TRBV7-8 | NA | NA | TGTGCCAGCAGCGAGGACAGGGACTACGACCAGTACTTC | CASSEDRDYDQYF
TRBJ2-2 | TRBV19 | few | NA | TGTGCCAGTAGTATAGGCGAAGGGGTGTTCGGGGAGCTGTTTTTT | CASSIGEGVFGELFF
TRBJ2-1 | TRBV4-2 | NA | TRBD2 | TGTGCCAGCAGCCAAGATTTCCTCAGGACTAGCGGTTACAATGAGCAGTTCTTC | CASSQDFLRTSGYNEQFF
TRBJ1-5 | TRBV27 | NA | NA | TGTGCCAGCAGTTCCGTTGGGGGGAGGGTCAATCAGCCCCAGCATTTT | CASSSVGGRVNQPQHF
TRBJ2-1 | TRBV11-2 | NA | NA | TGTGCCAGCAGCTTAGGGGTAGCGGAGGGGCAGAATGAGCAGTTCTTC | CASSLGVAEGQNEQFF
TRBJ2-7 | TRBV4-3 | NA | NA | TGCGCCAGCAGCCAAGAGCGAAGTGGCTCCTACGAGCAGTACTTC | CASSQERSGSYEQYF
TRBJ1-2 | TRBV7-3 | NA | TRBD1 | TGTGCCAGCAGCGGGGGGACAGGTACTACGAACTATGGCTACACCTTC | CASSGGTGTTNYGYTF
TRBJ1-1 | TRBV5-1 | NA | NA | TGCGCCAGCAGCTTGTTCGACATGAACACTGAAGCTTTCTTT | CASSLFDMNTEAFF
TRBJ1-3 | TRBV6-5 | once | TRBD1 | TGTGCCAGCAGTTCCACAGGGGCCTCTGGAAACACCATATATTTT | CASSSTGASGNTIYF
TRBJ2-5 | TRBV7-9 | NA | TRBD1 | TGTGCCAGCAGCTTAGACAGGGGTTTGATAGAGACCCAGTACTTC | CASSLDRGLIETQYF
TRBJ2-7 | TRBV13 | NA | NA | TGTGCCAGCAGCTTAGGACTCGGACTCGAGCAGTACTTC | CASSLGLGLEQYF
TRBJ2-5 | TRBV20-1 | NA | NA | TGCAGTCCGGCCGGGGAGACCCAGTACTTC | CSPAGETQYF
TRBJ1-5 | TRBV6-6 | NA | NA | TGTGCCAGCAGTCGGGGGGGGAGTAGCAATCAGCCCCAGCATTTT | CASSRGGSSNQPQHF
TRBJ2-7 | TRBV7-2 | NA | NA | TGTGCCAGCAGCTTAGTCCGAGAGTACGAGCAGTACTTC | CASSLVREYEQYF
TRBJ1-2 | TRBV6-5 | NA | NA | TGTGCCAGCACCAATTCGGATGGCTACACCTTC | CASTNSDGYTF
TRBJ2-3 | TRBV6-6 | NA | NA | TGTGCCAGCAGCCCTCAGAGGGAGACTACGCAGTATTTT | CASSPQRETTQYF
TRBJ2-3 | TRBV18 | NA | NA | TGTGCCAGCTCACCCCTTCTTGGCACAGATACGCAGTATTTT | CASSPLLGTDTQYF
TRBJ1-3 | TRBV5-1 | NA | TRBD1 | TGCGCCAGCAGCATACAGGGGGTGGGGAGCTCTGGAAACACCATATATTTT | CASSIQGVGSSGNTIYF
TRBJ2-3 | TRBV11-2 | NA | NA | TGTGCCAGCAGCCTCGTCGAGGGTACGCAGTATTTT | CASSLVEGTQYF
TRBJ1-1 | TRBV27 | NA | TRBD1 | TGTGCCAGCAGCCTTACTCCTACAGGGGGCACTGAAGCTTTCTTT | CASSLTPTGGTEAFF
TRBJ2-1 | TRBV19 | NA | TRBD2 | TGTGCCAGTAAGGCGCGGGAGTCGACCTACAATGAGCAGTTCTTC | CASKARESTYNEQFF
TRBJ1-1 | TRBV6-1 | NA | NA | TGTGCCAGCAGTGAAGGGCGGGCAGCTGAAGCTTTCTTT | CASSEGRAAEAFF
TRBJ2-5 | TRBV7-5 | once | NA | TGTGTCAGAAGCCGACTAGCGGGGGGGAAAGAGACCCAGTACTTC | CVRSRLAGGKETQYF
TRBJ2-1 | TRBV18 | NA | NA | TGTGCCAGCTCATCGACAGGAAACAATGAGCAGTTCTTC | CASSSTGNNEQFF
TRBJ1-1 | TRBV9 | few | TRBD1 | TGTGCCAGCAGCTCCCGGACAGGGACTAACACTGAAGCTTTCTTT | CASSSRTGTNTEAFF
TRBJ2-1 | TRBV7-3 | NA | TRBD2 | TGTGCCAGCAGCTTATGGCGGGGGGGTCGGCAGTTCTTC | CASSLWRGGRQFF
TRBJ1-6 | TRBV7-8 | NA | NA | TGTGCCAGCACCGGGAACTCCTATAATTCACCCCTCCACTTT | CASTGNSYNSPLHF
TRBJ1-5 | TRBV19 | NA | NA | TGTGCCAGTAGTATCTTGGGGAGTCAGCCCCAGCATTTT | CASSILGSQPQHF
TRBJ1-2 | TRBV30 | NA | NA | TGTGCCTGGAGTGTCACTAACTATGGCTACACCTTC | CAWSVTNYGYTF
TRBJ1-2 | TRBV4-2 | NA | NA | TGTGCCAGCAGCCAAGATCCGGGGAACTATGGCTACACCTTC | CASSQDPGNYGYTF
TRBJ2-2 | TRBV29-1 | NA | NA | TGCAGCGTTGAAGGTACCGGGACCGGGGAGCTGTTTTTT | CSVEGTGTGELFF
TRBJ2-1 | TRBV7-8 | NA | TRBD2 | TGTGCCAGCAGCTCTGGACTAGCGGGGGGGTTTTACAATGAGCAGTTCTTC | CASSSGLAGGFYNEQFF
TRBJ2-5 | TRBV29-1 | NA | NA | TGCAGCGCCCTACTTCTCGGAACTAGTGGGACCCAGTACTTC | CSALLLGTSGTQYF
TRBJ1-4 | TRBV2 | NA | NA | TGTGCCAGCAGTGAAGACAGGGCGAGTGAAAAACTGTTTTTT | CASSEDRASEKLFF
TRBJ2-7 | TRBV9 | NA | NA | TGTGCCAGCAGCGTAGTCGGGAGCTCCTACGAGCAGTACTTC | CASSVVGSSYEQYF
TRBJ1-6 | TRBV29-1 | NA | NA | TGCAGCCCCGCCCAGCAGGTGAGCTCCTATAATTCACCCCTCCACTTT | CSPAQQVSSYNSPLHF
TRBJ2-1 | TRBV7-9 | NA | TRBD2 | TGTGCCAGCAGCCCCCGTCGTAGCGGGGGGGAGTACAATGAGCAGTTCTTC | CASSPRRSGGEYNEQFF
TRBJ1-5 | TRBV19 | NA | NA | TGTGCCAGTAGTACCACAGGGAACGGCAATCAGCCCCAGCATTTT | CASSTTGNGNQPQHF
TRBJ2-1 | TRBV6-5 | NA | TRBD2 | TGTGCCAGCAGCCGGGGACTAGCGCTCTACAATGAGCAGTTCTTC | CASSRGLALYNEQFF
TRBJ1-5 | TRBV5-5 | NA | TRBD1 | TGTGCCAGCAGCAAGGACAGGGGAGAGCAGCCCCAGCATTTT | CASSKDRGEQPQHF